The source of this T cell receptor beta chain is a study of blood T cell repertoires in COVID-19. Assay used: immunoSEQ multiplex PCR; TCRdb lists only in-frame clones, some missing. Of some 180,000 clones listed, 70% to 80% are singletons. CDR1 GTSNPN and CDR2 SVGIG come from the germline V gene (reference sequence). V was pared by 1 base and J by 0 bases, with 9 bases between. The CDR3 is made up of 14 amino acids. The sample taken for sequencing was peripheral blood. This TCR derives from a man over 45 who had recovered from COVID-19. This chain joins TRBV30 and TRBJ1-1; no clear D. CDR3 amino acids: CAWSEPGMNTEAFF. DNA of the CDR3: TGTGCCTGGAGTGAACCCGGTATGAACACTGAAGCTTTCTTT.